These 16 T cell receptor beta chains share one sample of origin, sequenced in a study of blood T cell repertoires in COVID-19 (dated by TCRdb to about 2020). Libraries were prepared through the immunoSEQ multiplex PCR assay. In TCRdb, the immuneACCESS table is reduced to in-frame sequences with V and J assigned. These tables do not hold every clone; where another copy was compared, an unresolved V gene accounts for under half, and the others remain unexplained. For this sample the table gives some 110,000 clones, of which approximately 90% were detected only once. 1.5% to 2% of the sample lies in the top ten. Sequences were obtained from peripheral blood. The receptors were sampled from a human donor with active COVID-19. The donor label of this sample is uncertain.

This sequence joins TRBV5-1 and TRBJ2-2, with 7 bases identical to TRBD2. Germline V CDR1 and CDR2: SGHRS, YFSETQ. The CDR3 sequence is 16 residues long. After removal of 4 bases from V and 1 base from J, the junction contained 7 bases not matched to a gene. CDR3: CASSISGLENTGELFF. CDR3 bases: TGCGCCAGCAGCATTTCCGGACTAGAGAACACCGGGGAGCTGTTTTTT. The complete variable domain, with remaining parts taken from reference TRBV5-1 and TRBJ2-2, reads KAGVTQTPRYLIKTRGQQVTLSCSPISGHRSVSWYQQTPGQGLQFLFEYFSETQRNKGNFPGRFSGRQFSNSRSEMNVSTLELGDSALYLCASSISGLENTGELFFGEGSRLTVL.

The chain recombines TRBV29-1 with TRBJ1-4; 8 positions agree with TRBD1. J was trimmed by 7 bases and V by 5 bases; bases with no gene match: 6. From germline, CDR1 is SQVTM and CDR2 ANQGSEA. The CDR3 sequence is 13 residues long. Written as DNA, the CDR3 is TGCAGCGTTTCCATCGGACAGGGTGAAAAACTGTTTTTT. Translated, it gives CSVSIGQGEKLFF.

On this clone: At one boundary the junction diverges from the germline segment, which might be a read error. The CDR3: CASSSSLAGAHEQYF. CDR3 nucleotide sequence: TGTGCTAGCAGCTCCAGTCTCGCGGGGGCCCACGAGCAGTACTTC. The chain recombines TRBV7-7 with TRBJ2-7; D perhaps matches TRBD2 (7 bases). Germline CDR1 and CDR2: SSHAT and FNYEAQ (reference sequence). This CDR3 region has 15 residues.

The rearrangement links TRBV7-2 to TRBJ2-3; 9 nucleotides agree with TRBD1. J lost 3 bases, V lost 5 bases, and 6 bases had no gene match. CDR1 is SGHTA, CDR2 FQGNSA, per germline. The CDR3 loop spans 15 amino acids. The CDR3 DNA reads as TGTGCCAGCAGCCCTAACAGGGGGCCGACAGATACGCAGTATTTT. This gives the protein CASSPNRGPTDTQYF.

The V and J genes are TRBV12-3 or TRBV12-4 and TRBJ1-6; D may be TRBD1 (5 bases). With 6 bases removed from V and 5 bases from J, the gap between germline ends came to 8 bases. The CDR3 extends over 13 amino acids. DNA for the CDR3: TGTGCCAGCAGACAGGTCAATAATTCACCCCTCCACTTT. Protein sequence: CASRQVNNSPLHF.

This chain links TRBV19 with TRBJ1-2, with TRBD1 matching 9 bases. The CDR3 length is 16 residues. V shed 5 bases, J shed 4 bases, and the junction held 11 bases outside the gene matches. Germline values: CDR1 LNHDA, CDR2 SQIVND (reference sequence). The CDR3 sequence is CASSPLGTGGSYGYTF. The CDR3 DNA reads TGTGCCAGTAGTCCCCTCGGTACAGGGGGCAGCTATGGCTACACCTTC.

The chain is built from TRBV5-4 and TRBJ2-1; 9 positions match TRBD2. J was trimmed by 5 bases and V by 3 bases; bases with no gene match: 3. In germline, CDR1 is SGHNT, CDR2 YYREEE (reference sequence). The CDR3 is 14 residues long. DNA for the CDR3: TGTGCCAGCAGCTGGGGACTAGCTAACAATGAGCAGTTCTTC. Encoded protein: CASSWGLANNEQFF.

The rearrangement links TRBV7-2 to TRBJ2-3, with 7 nucleotides matching TRBD2. Germline values: CDR1 SGHTA, CDR2 FQGNSA. V lost 1 base and J lost 2; bases outside the gene matches: 6. This CDR3 region has 16 residues. For the CDR3, the DNA is TGTGCCAGCAGCTTAGATTCTAGCGGCTCCACAGATACGCAGTATTTT. It encodes CASSLDSSGSTDTQYF.

The chain uses TRBV19 and TRBJ1-1; maybe TRBD1 (6 bases). With 5 bases removed from V and 3 bases from J, the gap between germline ends came to 22 bases. This CDR3 has 17 residues. The germline CDR1 and CDR2 sequences are LNHDA and SQIVND (reference sequence). The CDR3 spells CASSPQGGGRMDTEAFF. CDR3 nucleotides: TGTGCCAGTAGTCCCCAAGGCGGGGGCCGTATGGACACTGAAGCTTTCTTT. Filled out from reference TRBV19 and TRBJ1-1, the complete variable domain reads DGGITQSPKYLFRKEGQNVTLSCEQNLNHDAMYWYRQDPGQGLRLIYYSQIVNDFQKGDIAEGYSVSREKKESFPLTVTSAQKNPTAFYLCASSPQGGGRMDTEAFFGQGTRLTVV.

The gene calls are TRBV18 and TRBJ2-3; D is ambiguous. The CDR3 extends over 15 amino acids. Germline CDR1 reads KGHSH; CDR2 reads LQKENI. Trimming stripped 3 bases from V and 0 bases from J, with 10 bases between. CDR3 sequence reads: CASSPFEFSTDTQYF. Here the CDR3 DNA reads TGTGCCAGCTCACCTTTCGAGTTTAGCACAGATACGCAGTATTTT.

The V gene is TRBV5-1, the J gene TRBJ1-2, with 11 bases aligning to TRBD1. Germline loops: CDR1 SGHRS, CDR2 YFSETQ. The CDR3 loop spans 13 amino acids. The V segment lost 4 bases and the J segment 8 bases; nucleotides outside the gene matches: 4. The CDR3 spells CASSDRTGGGYTF. The CDR3 DNA follows: TGCGCCAGCAGCGACCGGACAGGGGGCGGCTACACCTTC.

The V call is TRBV2, the J call TRBJ2-5, with D possibly matching TRBD1 (5 bases). There are 14 residues in the CDR3. In germline, CDR1 is SNHLY, CDR2 FYNNEI. Trimming stripped 4 bases from V and 1 base from J, with 10 bases between. The CDR3 sequence: CASSVSGSQETQYF. The CDR3 bases are TGTGCCAGCAGTGTCTCAGGGTCCCAAGAGACCCAGTACTTC.

The rearrangement links TRBV21-1 to TRBJ2-1; the tabulated D call, TRBD1, remains unverified against the DNA. TRBV21-1 is recorded as a pseudogene. CDR3 length equals 18 residues. The CDR3 loop is CASTEVTGTRIPYNEQFF. In nucleotides, the CDR3 is TGTGCCAGCACCGAGGTGACCGGGACAAGGATCCCCTACAATGAGCAGTTCTTC.

This chain connects TRBV6-5 to TRBJ1-1; TRBD1 matches 7 bases. Trimming cost V 4 bases and J 1 base; bases outside gene matches: 0. The germline V gene has CDR1 MNHEY and CDR2 SVGAGI. The CDR3 loop spans 13 amino acids. Written as DNA, the CDR3 is TGTGCCAGCAGTTGGGACAGGAACACTGAAGCTTTCTTT. Its protein is CASSWDRNTEAFF.

The chain employs TRBV5-4 and TRBJ2-1; the D gene is possibly TRBD1 (6 bases). CDR1 and CDR2 from the germline V gene are SGHNT and YYREEE (reference sequence). The length of the CDR3 is 14 residues. Trimming pared 5 bases from V and 3 bases from J, leaving 12 bases between. As DNA, the CDR3 is TGTGCCAGCAGATCACAGGGCGACTACAATGAGCAGTTCTTC. The encoded protein is CASRSQGDYNEQFF.

The chain uses TRBV5-1 and TRBJ1-1; TRBD1 aligns across 11 bases. This CDR3 contains 13 residues. V gave up 3 bases and J gave up 10 bases; unmatched junction bases: 5. Germline V gene data show CDR1 as SGHRS and CDR2 as YFSETQ. In nucleotides, the CDR3 is TGCGCCAGCAGCTCGGGACAGGGGGTTAGAGCTTTCTTT. The encoded protein is CASSSGQGVRAFF.